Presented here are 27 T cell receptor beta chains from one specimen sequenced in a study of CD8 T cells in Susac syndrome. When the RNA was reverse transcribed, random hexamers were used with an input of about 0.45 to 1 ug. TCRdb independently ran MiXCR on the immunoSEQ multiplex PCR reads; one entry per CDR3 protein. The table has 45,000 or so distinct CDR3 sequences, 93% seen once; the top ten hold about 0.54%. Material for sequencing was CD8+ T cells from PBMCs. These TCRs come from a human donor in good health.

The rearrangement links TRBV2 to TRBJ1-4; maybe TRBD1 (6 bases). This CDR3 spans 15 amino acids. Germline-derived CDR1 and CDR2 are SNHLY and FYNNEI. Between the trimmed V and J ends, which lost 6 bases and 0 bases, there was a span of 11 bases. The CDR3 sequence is CASREDSATNEKLFF. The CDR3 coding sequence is TGTGCCAGCAGGGAGGACAGTGCAACTAATGAAAAACTGTTTTTT. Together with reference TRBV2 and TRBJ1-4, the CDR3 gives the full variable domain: EPEVTQTPSHQVTQMGQEVILRCVPISNHLYFYWYRQILGQKVEFLVSFYNNEISEKSEIFDDQFSVERPDGSNFTLKIRSTKLEDSAMYFCASREDSATNEKLFFGSGTQLSVL.

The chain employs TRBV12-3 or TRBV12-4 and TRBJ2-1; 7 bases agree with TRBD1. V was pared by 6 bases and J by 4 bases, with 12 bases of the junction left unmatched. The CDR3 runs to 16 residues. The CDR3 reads CASSTMDRRDYNEQFF. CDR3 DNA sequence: TGTGCCAGCAGCACCATGGACAGGCGAGATTACAATGAGCAGTTCTTC.

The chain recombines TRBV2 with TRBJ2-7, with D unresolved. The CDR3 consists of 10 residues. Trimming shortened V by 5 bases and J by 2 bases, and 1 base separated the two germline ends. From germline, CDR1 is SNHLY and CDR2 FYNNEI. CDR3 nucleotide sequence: TGTGCCAGCAGTACCTACGAGCAGTACTTC. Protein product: CASSTYEQYF. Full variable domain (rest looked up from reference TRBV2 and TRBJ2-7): EPEVTQTPSHQVTQMGQEVILRCVPISNHLYFYWYRQILGQKVEFLVSFYNNEISEKSEIFDDQFSVERPDGSNFTLKIRSTKLEDSAMYFCASSTYEQYFGPGTRLTVT.

The chain's CDR3 is CATSDLYDTDTQYF. In nucleotides, the CDR3 is TGTGCCACCAGTGATTTGTACGACACAGATACGCAGTATTTT. V usage is TRBV24-1 and J usage is TRBJ2-3, with D uncertain. With 0 bases removed from V and 2 bases from J, the gap between germline ends came to 5 bases. This CDR3 contains 14 residues. The germline CDR1 and CDR2 sequences are KGHDR and SFDVKD.

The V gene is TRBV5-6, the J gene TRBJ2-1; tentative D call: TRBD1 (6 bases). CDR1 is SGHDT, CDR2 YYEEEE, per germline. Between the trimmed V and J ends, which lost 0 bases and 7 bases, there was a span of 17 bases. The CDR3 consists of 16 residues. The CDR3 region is CASSLEMLRGGNEQFF. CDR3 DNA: TGTGCCAGCAGCTTGGAAATGCTCAGGGGTGGAAATGAGCAGTTCTTC.

CDR3 DNA sequence: TGTGCCAGCAGCCCCCAGACAGGGAACACCGGGGAGCTGTTTTTT. Residues: CASSPQTGNTGELFF. J is TRBJ2-2 and V is TRBV9; D may be TRBD1 (6 bases). CDR3 length: 15 amino acids. Germline assignment: CDR1 SGDLS and CDR2 YYNGEE. The ends were cut back, 4 bases at V and 1 base at J, with 11 bases in the middle.

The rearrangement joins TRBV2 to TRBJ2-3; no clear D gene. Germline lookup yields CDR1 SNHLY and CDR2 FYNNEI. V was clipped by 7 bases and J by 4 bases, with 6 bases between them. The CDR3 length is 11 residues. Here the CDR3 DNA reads TGTGCCAGCATTCTGGCAGATACGCAGTATTTT. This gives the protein CASILADTQYF.

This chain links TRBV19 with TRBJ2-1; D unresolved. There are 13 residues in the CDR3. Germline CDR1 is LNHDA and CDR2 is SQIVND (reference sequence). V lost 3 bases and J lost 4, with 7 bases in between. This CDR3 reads CASSMIWYNEQFF. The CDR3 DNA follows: TGTGCCAGTAGTATGATTTGGTACAATGAGCAGTTCTTC.

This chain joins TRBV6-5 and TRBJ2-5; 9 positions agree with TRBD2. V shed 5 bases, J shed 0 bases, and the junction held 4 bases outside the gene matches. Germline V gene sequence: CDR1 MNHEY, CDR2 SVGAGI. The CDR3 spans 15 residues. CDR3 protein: CASSTSGGYQETQYF. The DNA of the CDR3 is TGTGCCAGCAGTACCAGCGGGGGGTACCAAGAGACCCAGTACTTC.

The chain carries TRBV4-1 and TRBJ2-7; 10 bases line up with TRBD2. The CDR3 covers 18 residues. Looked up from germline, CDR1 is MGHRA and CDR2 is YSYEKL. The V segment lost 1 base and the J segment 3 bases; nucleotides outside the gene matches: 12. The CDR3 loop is CASSQGLAGALGRYEQYF. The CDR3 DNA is TGCGCCAGCAGCCAAGGGCTAGCGGGAGCCCTAGGGCGCTACGAGCAGTACTTC.

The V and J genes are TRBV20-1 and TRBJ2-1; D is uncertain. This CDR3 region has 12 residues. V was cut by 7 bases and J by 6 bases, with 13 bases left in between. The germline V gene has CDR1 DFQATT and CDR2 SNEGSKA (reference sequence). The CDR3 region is CSVVGLGNEQFF. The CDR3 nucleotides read TGCAGTGTTGTCGGTTTAGGCAATGAGCAGTTCTTC.

The CDR3 spells CASTKWTSDYNEQFF. DNA of the CDR3: TGTGCCAGCACCAAATGGACTAGCGACTACAATGAGCAGTTCTTC. The V call is TRBV28, the J call TRBJ2-1; TRBD2 matches 9 bases. Germline V gene data show CDR1 as MDHEN and CDR2 as SYDVKM. The length of the CDR3 is 15 residues. V lost 7 bases and J lost 3; bases outside the gene matches: 7.

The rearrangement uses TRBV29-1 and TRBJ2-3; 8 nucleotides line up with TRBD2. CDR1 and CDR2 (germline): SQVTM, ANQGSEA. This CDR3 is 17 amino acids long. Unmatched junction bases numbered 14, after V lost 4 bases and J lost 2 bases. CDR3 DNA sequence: TGCAGCGTTGGGCAACGGGAGGGCCCAGGGCCCACAGATACGCAGTATTTT. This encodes CSVGQREGPGPTDTQYF.

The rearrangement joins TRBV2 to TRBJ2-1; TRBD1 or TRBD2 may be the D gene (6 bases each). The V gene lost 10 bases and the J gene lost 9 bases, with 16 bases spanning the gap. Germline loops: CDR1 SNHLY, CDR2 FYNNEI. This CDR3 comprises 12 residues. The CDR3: CAIKGEAVEQFF. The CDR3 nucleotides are TGTGCCATTAAGGGGGAGGCGGTTGAGCAGTTCTTC. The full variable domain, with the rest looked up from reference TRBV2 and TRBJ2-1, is EPEVTQTPSHQVTQMGQEVILRCVPISNHLYFYWYRQILGQKVEFLVSFYNNEISEKSEIFDDQFSVERPDGSNFTLKIRSTKLEDSAMYFCAIKGEAVEQFFGPGTRLTVL.

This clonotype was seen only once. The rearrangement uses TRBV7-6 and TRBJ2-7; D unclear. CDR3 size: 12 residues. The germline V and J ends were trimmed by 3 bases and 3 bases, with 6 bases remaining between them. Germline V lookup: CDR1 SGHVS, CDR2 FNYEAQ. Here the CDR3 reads CASSFPGYEQYF. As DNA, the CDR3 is TGTGCCAGCAGCTTCCCAGGCTACGAGCAGTACTTC.

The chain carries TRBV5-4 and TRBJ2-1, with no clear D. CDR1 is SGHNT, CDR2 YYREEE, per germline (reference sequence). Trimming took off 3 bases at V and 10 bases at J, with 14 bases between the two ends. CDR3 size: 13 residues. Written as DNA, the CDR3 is TGTGCCAGCAGCTCCGATGGTGCGCGCGAGCAGTTCTTC. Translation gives CASSSDGAREQFF.

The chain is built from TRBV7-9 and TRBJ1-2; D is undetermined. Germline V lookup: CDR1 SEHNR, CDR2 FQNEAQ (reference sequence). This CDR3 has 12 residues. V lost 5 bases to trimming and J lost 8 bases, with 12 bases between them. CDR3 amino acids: CASSPAGLGYTF. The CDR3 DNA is TGTGCCAGCAGCCCGGCGGGGTTAGGCTACACCTTC.

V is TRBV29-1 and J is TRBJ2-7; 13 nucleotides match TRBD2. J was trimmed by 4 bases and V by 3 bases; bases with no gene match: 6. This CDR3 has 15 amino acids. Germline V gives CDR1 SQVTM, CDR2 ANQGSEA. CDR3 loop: CSVEDGTSGAYEQYF. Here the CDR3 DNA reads TGCAGCGTTGAGGATGGGACTAGCGGGGCTTACGAGCAGTACTTC.

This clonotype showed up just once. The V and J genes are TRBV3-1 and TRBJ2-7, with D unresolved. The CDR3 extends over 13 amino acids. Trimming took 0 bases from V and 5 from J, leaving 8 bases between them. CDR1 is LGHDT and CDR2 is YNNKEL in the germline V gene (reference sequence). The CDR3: CASSQEGVNEQYF. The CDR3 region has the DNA TGTGCCAGCAGCCAAGAAGGAGTCAACGAGCAGTACTTC.

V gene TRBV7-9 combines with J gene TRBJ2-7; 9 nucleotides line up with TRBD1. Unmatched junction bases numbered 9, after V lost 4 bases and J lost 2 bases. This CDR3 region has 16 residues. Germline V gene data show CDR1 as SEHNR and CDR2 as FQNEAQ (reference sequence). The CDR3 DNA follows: TGTGCCAGCAGCTGGACGGACAGGGGAAAACCCTACGAGCAGTACTTC. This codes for CASSWTDRGKPYEQYF.

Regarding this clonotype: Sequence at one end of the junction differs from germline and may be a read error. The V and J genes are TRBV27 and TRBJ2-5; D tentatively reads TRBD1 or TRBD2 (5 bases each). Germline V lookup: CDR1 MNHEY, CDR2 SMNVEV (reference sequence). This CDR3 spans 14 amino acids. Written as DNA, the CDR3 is TGTGCCAGCAGTTTATTAGGGGACCAGGAGACCCAGTACTTC. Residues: CASSLLGDQETQYF.

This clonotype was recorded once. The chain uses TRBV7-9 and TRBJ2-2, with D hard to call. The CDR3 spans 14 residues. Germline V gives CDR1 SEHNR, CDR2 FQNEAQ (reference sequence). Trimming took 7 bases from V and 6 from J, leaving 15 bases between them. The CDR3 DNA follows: TGTGCCAGCAACCCAGGATCAGGACCCGGGGAGCTGTTTTTT. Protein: CASNPGSGPGELFF.

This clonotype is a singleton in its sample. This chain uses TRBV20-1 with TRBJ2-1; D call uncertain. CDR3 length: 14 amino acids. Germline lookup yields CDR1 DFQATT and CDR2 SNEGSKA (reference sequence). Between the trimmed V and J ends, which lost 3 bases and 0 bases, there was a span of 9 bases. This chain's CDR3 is CSASVESSYNEQFF. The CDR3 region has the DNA TGCAGTGCTAGTGTGGAGAGCTCCTACAATGAGCAGTTCTTC.

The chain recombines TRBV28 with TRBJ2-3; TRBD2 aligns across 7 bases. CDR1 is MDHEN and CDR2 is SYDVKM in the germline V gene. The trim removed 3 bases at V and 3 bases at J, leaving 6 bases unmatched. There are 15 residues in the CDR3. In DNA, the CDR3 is TGTGCCAGCAGTTTGGGGCGGGAGTATACAGATACGCAGTATTTT. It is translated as CASSLGREYTDTQYF.

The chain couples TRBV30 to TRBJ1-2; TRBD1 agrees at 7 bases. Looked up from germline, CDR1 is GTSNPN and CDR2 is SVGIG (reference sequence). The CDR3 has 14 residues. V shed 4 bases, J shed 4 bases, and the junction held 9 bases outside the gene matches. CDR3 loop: CAWNRGQTIYGYTF. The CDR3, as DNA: TGTGCCTGGAACCGGGGACAGACAATCTATGGCTACACCTTC.

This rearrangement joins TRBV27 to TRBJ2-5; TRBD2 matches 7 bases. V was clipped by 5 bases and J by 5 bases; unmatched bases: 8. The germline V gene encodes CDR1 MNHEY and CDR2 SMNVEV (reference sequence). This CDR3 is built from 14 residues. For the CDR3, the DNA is TGTGCCAGCAGTCCGGGACGGGGAGGGGAGACCCAGTACTTC. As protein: CASSPGRGGETQYF.

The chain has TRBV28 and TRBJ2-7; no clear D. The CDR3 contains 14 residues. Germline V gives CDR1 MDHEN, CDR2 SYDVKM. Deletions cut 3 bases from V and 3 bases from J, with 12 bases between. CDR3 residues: CASSLRSTIYEQYF. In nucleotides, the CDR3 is TGTGCCAGCAGTTTGCGCTCGACCATCTACGAGCAGTACTTC.